The 12 T cell receptor beta chains below were found in one sample sequenced in a study of T-cell reconstitution after alpha-beta-depleted transplantation in children. Unique molecular identifiers were used to barcode this TCRbeta library. TCRdb re-called the PCR reads through MiXCR, storing one row per CDR3 protein. This sample has approximately 340,000 distinct CDR3 sequences; 10% occur once, and the top ten carry about 2.3%. Sequencing was performed on PBMCs from the stem cell graft donor, taken from the stem cell graft. The source of these receptors is a human donor who donated a stem cell graft to a child with acute lymphoblastic leukemia.

This clonotype was counted between two and nine times. V and J are TRBV12-3 or TRBV12-4 and TRBJ1-2; TRBD1 matches at 9 bases. The V segment lost 6 bases and the J segment 5 bases; nucleotides outside the gene matches: 16. The CDR3 loop spans 17 amino acids. The CDR3 DNA is TGTGCCAGCAGCCCCGACTTACTCGGACAGGGGTATTATGGCTACACCTTC. Its translation: CASSPDLLGQGYYGYTF.

A few counts support this clonotype. V gene TRBV7-2 combines with J gene TRBJ2-4, with 12 bases that match TRBD2. The ends lost 6 bases at V and 9 bases at J; junction bases unmatched: 15. The germline V gene encodes CDR1 SGHTA and CDR2 FQGNSA. There are 17 residues in the CDR3. The CDR3 DNA reads TGTGCCAGCAGTTTCACCGGGACTAGCGGGTCCCAGGCCATTCAGTACTTC. It translates to CASSFTGTSGSQAIQYF. Filled out from reference TRBV7-2 and TRBJ2-4, the complete variable domain reads GAGVSQSPSNKVTEKGKDVELRCDPISGHTALYWYRQSLGQGLEFLIYFQGNSAPDKSGLPSDRFSAERTGGSVSTLTIQRTQQEDSAVYLCASSFTGTSGSQAIQYFGAGTRLSVL.

The J gene is TRBJ2-2, the V gene TRBV28; 8 bases map to TRBD1. The ends lost 5 bases at V and 0 bases at J; junction bases unmatched: 8. This CDR3 comprises 17 residues. Germline CDR1 is MDHEN and CDR2 is SYDVKM. CDR3: CASSPGTGKANTGELFF. Here the CDR3 DNA reads TGTGCCAGCAGTCCCGGGACAGGCAAGGCGAACACCGGGGAGCTGTTTTTT.

V gene TRBV7-8 combines with J gene TRBJ2-7; D is undetermined. Germline V gene data show CDR1 as SGHVS and CDR2 as FQNEAQ. The CDR3 contains 16 residues. Trimming took off 5 bases at V and 0 bases at J, with 17 bases between the two ends. Here the CDR3 reads CASSRNVGPISYEQYF. The CDR3 DNA is TGTGCCAGCAGCCGGAACGTTGGACCGATCTCCTACGAGCAGTACTTC.

In the case of this clonotype: The junction differs from germline at one of its ends, possibly a read error. The V gene is TRBV5-6, the J gene TRBJ2-6; 12 positions match TRBD1. Germline V CDR1 and CDR2: SGHDT, YYEEEE. The CDR3 contains 17 residues. The CDR3 sequence: CASSSGTGGVGANGLTF. The CDR3 DNA is TGTGCCAGCAGCTCAGGGACAGGGGGCGTTGGGGCCAACGGCCTGACTTTC.

This clonotype was counted only a few times. J is TRBJ2-1 and V is TRBV12-3 or TRBV12-4; 7 nucleotides align to TRBD2. The CDR3 totals 15 residues. The V gene end was trimmed by 6 bases and the J gene end by 7 bases; junction bases not matched to a gene: 12. This CDR3 reads CASRAGGGRTNEQFF. The CDR3 nucleotides read TGTGCCAGCAGGGCGGGCGGCGGGAGAACAAATGAGCAGTTCTTC.

This clonotype was counted only a few times. DNA of the CDR3: TGCAGCGTCCCCACTAGCGGGAGGCCCACAGATACGCAGTATTTT. Amino acids: CSVPTSGRPTDTQYF. This chain joins TRBV29-1 and TRBJ2-3; the match to TRBD2 covers 12 bases. The CDR3 loop spans 15 amino acids. Germline V gives CDR1 SQVTM, CDR2 ANQGSEA. V was clipped by 6 bases and J by 2 bases; unmatched bases: 6.

This clonotype appeared a few times. The CDR3 loop is CASSFGDSQGTQYF. The CDR3 DNA reads as TGTGCCAGCAGTTTTGGGGACAGCCAGGGTACGCAGTATTTT. This sequence joins TRBV12-3 or TRBV12-4 and TRBJ2-3; 7 bases are a match to TRBD1. The CDR3 has 14 amino acids. Losses at the gene ends were 3 bases for V and 8 bases for J; bases not matched to a gene: 8.

The chain uses TRBV18 and TRBJ2-7; D is possibly TRBD1 (5 bases). V lost 0 bases, J lost 2 bases, and 8 bases lay in between. This CDR3 spans 14 amino acids. Germline loops: CDR1 KGHSH, CDR2 LQKENI. Written as DNA, the CDR3 is TGTGCCAGCTCACCACCCCCAGGGACCTACGAGCAGTACTTC. This gives the protein CASSPPPGTYEQYF. Using reference TRBV18 and TRBJ2-7 for the parts outside the CDR3, the full variable domain is NAGVMQNPRHLVRRRGQEARLRCSPMKGHSHVYWYRQLPEEGLKFMVYLQKENIIDESGMPKERFSAEFPKEGPSILRIQQVVRGDSAAYFCASSPPPGTYEQYFGPGTRLTVT.

The sample holds many counts of this clonotype. The gene calls are TRBV20-1 and TRBJ2-1; TRBD2 matches 10 bases. J gave up 10 bases and V 6 bases, and 15 bases lay outside the gene matches. Germline CDR1 DFQATT, CDR2 SNEGSKA (reference sequence). This CDR3 is built from 15 residues. The CDR3 sequence is CSALNRGLALGEQFF. DNA of the CDR3: TGCAGTGCCCTCAATCGGGGACTAGCGCTGGGGGAGCAGTTCTTC.

V and J are TRBV6-2 or TRBV6-3 and TRBJ2-2; no reliable D call. V lost 0 bases and J lost 1, with 12 bases in between. The length of the CDR3 is 17 residues. Germline V lookup: CDR1 MNHEY, CDR2 SVGEGT. CDR3: CASSYSSLTVNTGELFF. The CDR3 coding sequence is TGTGCCAGCAGTTACTCGAGTCTCACCGTGAACACCGGGGAGCTGTTTTTT.

V is TRBV7-3 and J is TRBJ2-7; maybe TRBD1 (5 bases). The germline V gene encodes CDR1 SGHTA and CDR2 FQGTGA. Trimming took 2 bases from V and 1 from J, leaving 12 bases between them. This CDR3 has 15 amino acids. The CDR3 DNA sequence: TGTGCCAGCAGCTTATGGGGCGGTGGATCCTACGAGCAGTACTTC. Translating it yields CASSLWGGGSYEQYF.